Sequencing of this T cell receptor beta chain was carried out in a study of Tregs in tolerant kidney transplant recipients. Study-level findings and limits: Validation in larger populations is needed because few patients were studied. Donor-specific Treg expansion exceeded global Treg expansion in tolerant patients, suggesting antigen drive.

A remark on this clone: Its antigen is undetermined.

Here immunoSEQ multiplex PCR was the method, and the copy in TCRdb shows in-frame clones only, minus some. The sample has 90,000 or so clones; more than 85% are singletons. With 6 bases clipped from V and 3 bases from J, the junction kept 7 bases outside the gene matches. CDR1 is MDHEN, CDR2 SYDVKM, per germline. This CDR3 is built from 14 residues. Mixed chimerism was transient after nonmyeloablative marrow transplants from related graft donors. This clonotype was obtained from a human patient who received a combined kidney and bone marrow transplant. The graft donor may have contributed some T cells. This chain uses TRBV28 with TRBJ1-2; 7 bases are shared with TRBD1. The material was CD4+ T cells from blood (PBMCs), obtained 12 months after the transplant. The DNA for the CDR3 is TGTGCCAGCAGGATAGGGGGCCGGGACTATGGCTACACCTTC. This sequence encodes CASRIGGRDYGYTF.